What follows are 19 T cell receptor beta chains derived from one specimen sequenced in a study of T-cell memory formation after mild COVID-19. Using its own MiXCR run on the 5' RACE reads, TCRdb lists one record per CDR3 protein. Among fewer than 450,000 distinct CDR3 sequences, roughly 21% were seen once, and the ten largest hold under 15%. The sequenced material came from PBMCs or a T cell subset sorted from them (not recorded which). These receptors came from an adult woman who had mild COVID-19 (a few samples of this study predate the infection). Cell type and time point are not known.

The chain uses TRBV4-1 and TRBJ2-3, with 7 nucleotides matching TRBD1. Per germline, CDR1 MGHRA and CDR2 YSYEKL. Trimming removed 3 bases from V and 2 bases from J; junction bases left unmatched: 11. The CDR3 covers 17 residues. The DNA for the CDR3 is TGCGCCAGCAGCCAGGACGAGACAGGGCTTTTCACAGATACGCAGTATTTT. This codes for CASSQDETGLFTDTQYF.

This clonotype was observed at least ten times. This chain uses TRBV12-3 or TRBV12-4 with TRBJ2-5; TRBD1 matches 10 bases. CDR3 length: 14 amino acids. V dropped 4 bases and J dropped 5; count of bases not matched to a gene: 4. CDR3 nucleotides: TGTGCCAGCAGTTCCGGGACAGGGGCTGAGACCCAGTACTTC. This gives the protein CASSSGTGAETQYF.

This rearrangement joins TRBV6-5 to TRBJ2-2, with TRBD1 as a possible D gene (6 bases). The CDR3 loop spans 13 amino acids. Germline loops: CDR1 MNHEY, CDR2 SVGAGI. The germline V and J ends were trimmed by 8 bases and 1 base, with 8 bases remaining between them. CDR3 region: CASATGNTGELFF. The CDR3 DNA follows: TGTGCCAGCGCGACAGGGAACACCGGGGAGCTGTTTTTT.

A few counts support this clonotype. The rearrangement uses TRBV12-3 or TRBV12-4 and TRBJ2-5, with TRBD2 as a possible D gene (5 bases). Trimming stripped 5 bases from V and 4 bases from J, with 11 bases between. This CDR3 contains 13 residues. The CDR3 DNA reads TGTGCCAGCAGTCTAGACGGAGGAGAGACCCAGTACTTC. Its translation is CASSLDGGETQYF.

The chain recombines TRBV6-1 with TRBJ2-1, with D possibly matching TRBD1 (6 bases). Per germline, CDR1 MNHNS and CDR2 SASEGT. The V gene lost 0 bases and the J gene lost 4 bases, with 13 bases spanning the gap. The CDR3 is made up of 16 amino acids. The CDR3 region has the DNA TGTGCCAGCAGTGAAGCTGGGGGACACTATTACAATGAGCAGTTCTTC. It translates to CASSEAGGHYYNEQFF.

This chain connects TRBV7-9 to TRBJ2-3, with a tentative D call TRBD2 (6 bases). Germline CDR1 reads SEHNR; CDR2 reads FQNEAQ (reference sequence). The germline V and J ends were trimmed by 5 bases and 0 bases, with 15 bases remaining between them. CDR3 length: 16 residues. The CDR3 DNA follows: TGTGCCAGCAGCCCCCCCTTTCGGGAGAGCACAGATACGCAGTATTTT. It specifies CASSPPFRESTDTQYF.

The chain links TRBV15 to TRBJ1-2; no clear D gene. V dropped 8 bases and J dropped 4 bases, with 17 bases sitting between them. In germline, CDR1 is LNHNV, CDR2 YYDKDF (reference sequence). The CDR3 is 14 amino acids. The DNA of the CDR3 is TGTGCCACCGCCGAGGCTGGTCGTGGCTATGGCTACACCTTC. This encodes CATAEAGRGYGYTF.

This clonotype has more than one count but fewer than ten. Germline and junction disagree at one end, which may indicate a read error. This chain links TRBV7-3 with TRBJ2-2; 16 bases are shared with TRBD2. The CDR3 sequence is 16 residues long. Germline values: CDR1 SGHTA, CDR2 FQGTGA. The CDR3 protein is CASSSGTSGRAGKLFF. In DNA, the CDR3 is TGTGCCAGCAGCTCCGGGACTAGCGGGAGGGCCGGGAAGCTGTTTTTT.

The chain carries TRBV7-2 and TRBJ2-6; D gene uncertain. Germline V gene lookup returns CDR1 SGHTA and CDR2 FQGNSA. The CDR3 is made up of 13 amino acids. V was shortened by 6 bases and J by 2 bases, with 5 bases between the two germline ends. CDR3: CASSNPGANVLTF. The CDR3 DNA sequence: TGTGCCAGCAGTAATCCTGGGGCCAACGTCCTGACTTTC.

The gene calls are TRBV7-2 and TRBJ1-2; 9 bases align to TRBD1. Germline V gives CDR1 SGHTA, CDR2 FQGNSA. The CDR3 loop spans 14 amino acids. V trimming: 5 bases; J trimming: 5 bases; junction bases outside the gene matches: 6. The CDR3 DNA is TGTGCCAGCAGCCAGGGGACAGGGTTTTATGGCTACACCTTC. Protein product: CASSQGTGFYGYTF. The full variable domain, completed using reference TRBV7-2 and TRBJ1-2, is GAGVSQSPSNKVTEKGKDVELRCDPISGHTALYWYRQSLGQGLEFLIYFQGNSAPDKSGLPSDRFSAERTGGSVSTLTIQRTQQEDSAVYLCASSQGTGFYGYTFGSGTRLTVV.

The table lists this clonotype with a few counts. The chain has TRBV7-2 and TRBJ2-3; 15 nucleotides align to TRBD2. Germline values: CDR1 SGHTA, CDR2 FQGNSA. V was clipped by 4 bases and J by 4 bases; unmatched bases: 6. The CDR3 is 17 amino acids. This chain's CDR3 is CASSSRTSGRVSDTQYF. The CDR3 nucleotides read TGTGCCAGCAGCTCAAGGACTAGCGGGAGGGTATCAGATACGCAGTATTTT.

This clonotype was seen a few times. The chain joins TRBV6-2 or TRBV6-3 to TRBJ2-2; possibly TRBD1 for D (5 bases). The CDR3 extends over 14 amino acids. Germline CDR1 and CDR2: MNHEY and SVGEGT. The V and J ends lost 4 bases and 1 base respectively, with 7 bases between them. CDR3 residues: CASSFTGNTGELFF. The CDR3 DNA reads TGTGCCAGCAGTTTTACAGGGAACACCGGGGAGCTGTTTTTT.

The table lists this clonotype with many counts. The chain is built from TRBV18 and TRBJ1-1; D call uncertain. Trimming removed 0 bases from V and 2 bases from J, with 7 bases in between. CDR3 size: 14 residues. Germline V gene data show CDR1 as KGHSH and CDR2 as LQKENI. This CDR3 is CASSPPSANTEAFF. For the CDR3, the DNA is TGTGCCAGCTCACCACCCTCAGCTAACACTGAAGCTTTCTTT.

The chain carries TRBV15 and TRBJ1-5; D is unresolved. Trimming shortened V by 0 bases and J by 5 bases, and 14 bases separated the two germline ends. Per the germline V gene, CDR1 is LNHNV and CDR2 is YYDKDF (reference sequence). There are 16 residues in the CDR3. CDR3 protein: CATSRDRMVSYQPQHF. The CDR3 coding sequence is TGTGCCACCAGCAGAGACAGGATGGTCTCCTATCAGCCCCAGCATTTT.

There are many counts of this clonotype. V is TRBV14 and J is TRBJ2-1; TRBD1 is a possible D gene (6 bases). Trimming removed 1 base at V and 14 bases at J, with 15 bases between. The germline gives CDR1 SGHDN, CDR2 FVKESK. This CDR3 has 13 residues. CDR3 coding DNA: TGTGCCAGCAGCCAAGGGGACCGGGACATAAAGTTCTTC. This codes for CASSQGDRDIKFF.

This sequence joins TRBV3-1 and TRBJ1-2; D unresolved. The V and J ends lost 1 base and 8 bases respectively, with 8 bases between them. CDR3 size: 12 residues. CDR1 LGHDT and CDR2 YNNKEL come from the germline V gene (reference sequence). CDR3 region: CASSQASGGYTF. In DNA, the CDR3 is TGTGCCAGCAGCCAAGCATCCGGCGGCTACACCTTC.

As to this clonotype: The missing conserved phenylalanine or tryptophan at the end of this CDR3 makes a read error likely. Because the CDR3's place on the DNA is in doubt, the DNA is left out and the CDR3 is given as listed by TCRdb. V gene TRBV20-1 combines with J gene TRBJ2-7; the table assigns TRBD2, which was not confirmed against the DNA. The CDR3 contains 10 residues when both ends are counted. In germline, CDR1 is DFQATT, CDR2 SNEGSKA (reference sequence). This CDR3 reads CSARESLREL.

This clonotype was observed a handful of times. V usage is TRBV9 and J usage is TRBJ2-5; tentative D call: TRBD1 (6 bases). Trimming cost V 0 bases and J 2 bases, with 11 bases left between them. The CDR3 totals 15 residues. The germline V gene has CDR1 SGDLS and CDR2 YYNGEE. CDR3 protein: CASSVGGRPQETQYF. The DNA for the CDR3 is TGTGCCAGCAGCGTAGGGGGGCGACCTCAAGAGACCCAGTACTTC.

The chain has TRBV29-1 and TRBJ2-1; 7 bases match TRBD2. Germline trimming cut 1 base from V and 11 bases from J; bases unmatched to any gene: 5. Looked up from germline, CDR1 is SQVTM and CDR2 is ANQGSEA. The CDR3 is 12 residues long. The CDR3 loop is CSVEGGRVQQFF. In DNA form, the CDR3 reads TGCAGCGTTGAAGGGGGGAGGGTACAGCAGTTCTTC.